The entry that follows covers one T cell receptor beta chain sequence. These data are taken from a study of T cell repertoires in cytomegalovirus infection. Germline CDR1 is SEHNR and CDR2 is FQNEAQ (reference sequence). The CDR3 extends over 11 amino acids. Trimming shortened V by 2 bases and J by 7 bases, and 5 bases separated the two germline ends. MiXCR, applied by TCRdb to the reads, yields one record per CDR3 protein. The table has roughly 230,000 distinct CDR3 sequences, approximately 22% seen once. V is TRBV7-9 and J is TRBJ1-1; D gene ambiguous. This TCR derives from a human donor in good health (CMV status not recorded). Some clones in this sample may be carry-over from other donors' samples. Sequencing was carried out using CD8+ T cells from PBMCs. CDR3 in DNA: TGTGCCAGCAGCTTAATAGTTGAAGCTTTCTTT. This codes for CASSLIVEAFF.